Following are 5 T cell receptor beta chains from one sample sequenced in a study of blood T cell repertoires in COVID-19. This table comes from immunoSEQ multiplex PCR, and its TCRdb copy is limited to in-frame clones, with some not included. The top ten clones hold approximately 9.3% of a sample with about 400,000 clones, approximately 90% of them seen once. Sequences were obtained from PBMCs or T cells enriched from blood (not recorded which). Receptors originate from a woman in her forties or fifties who had recovered from COVID-19.

The chain carries TRBV4-1 and TRBJ2-7; no clear D gene. Deletions cut 2 bases from V and 2 bases from J, with 10 bases between. This CDR3 is built from 14 residues. Germline CDR1 reads MGHRA; CDR2 reads YSYEKL. In DNA, the CDR3 is TGCGCCAGCAGCCAATTGTTTCTAGCCTACGAGCAGTACTTC. This sequence encodes CASSQLFLAYEQYF.

V is TRBV7-9 and J is TRBJ1-2; D not resolved. Trimming shortened V by 5 bases and J by 6 bases, and 19 bases separated the two germline ends. The CDR3 totals 15 residues. The V gene's germline CDR1 is SEHNR and CDR2 FQNEAQ (reference sequence). DNA of the CDR3: TGTGCCAGCAGCCAAGGCGGGCAGGATCGGCATGGCTACACCTTC. Residues: CASSQGGQDRHGYTF.

This chain uses TRBV7-3 with TRBJ2-1; 7 bases agree with TRBD2. The CDR3 loop spans 15 amino acids. Germline V CDR1 and CDR2: SGHTA, FQGTGA. Trimming removed 5 bases from V and 7 bases from J; junction bases left unmatched: 11. The CDR3 DNA reads TGTGCCAGCAGCGCGAGCGGGGCTTATATGAATGAGCAGTTCTTC. Translation: CASSASGAYMNEQFF.

V gene TRBV3-1 (or the pseudogene TRBV3-2) combines with J gene TRBJ2-5, with D possibly being TRBD1 (6 bases). Germline V CDR1 and CDR2: LGHDT, YNNKEL (reference sequence). V gave up 11 bases and J gave up 1 base, with 14 bases separating them. The CDR3 totals 13 residues. The CDR3 DNA sequence: TGTGCCCCCCCAGCAGGGGTCCAAGAGACCCAGTACTTC. Encoded protein: CAPPAGVQETQYF.

This rearrangement joins TRBV7-8 to TRBJ1-1; weak D call: TRBD1 (6 bases). Trimming took 5 bases from V and 5 from J, leaving 18 bases between them. Germline V lookup: CDR1 SGHVS, CDR2 FQNEAQ. The CDR3 runs to 15 residues. The CDR3 DNA reads as TGTGCCAGCAGCACCTACAGGGTGGTAGGGACTGAAGCTTTCTTT. Its translation is CASSTYRVVGTEAFF.